This TCR beta chain is from a study of blood T cells in healthy people across ages. Next came a second PCR, run for about 7 to 11 cycles, which used a sample-barcoded 5' primer along with a J-beta primer mix. Each CDR3 protein is one row after TCRdb ran MiXCR on the 5' RACE reads. The profile shows about 670,000 distinct CDR3 sequences, roughly half of them singletons. This clonotype showed up many times. CDR3 length: 14 residues. Germline V CDR1 and CDR2: SGHRS, YFSETQ. V shed 4 bases and J shed 0 bases, with 9 bases lying between them. Per-sample PBMC isolation yielded at least 6.5 million cells. The J gene is TRBJ2-3, the V gene TRBV5-1, with D perhaps assigned TRBD1 or TRBD2 (5 bases each). The receptor comes from a woman aged 80 or over in good health. Sample: blood. The chain's CDR3 is CASSNRDSTDTQYF. The CDR3 DNA reads TGCGCCAGCAGCAACCGGGACAGCACAGATACGCAGTATTTT.